The clone carrying this TCR beta chain was seen once. This entry comes from a study of blood T cell repertoires in COVID-19. Some clones are missing from TCRdb's copy, which holds only in-frame ones; the method was immunoSEQ multiplex PCR. The table records 200,000 to 250,000 clones, about 91% of them present only once. Trimming cost V 5 bases and J 3 bases; bases outside gene matches: 12. Germline-derived CDR1 and CDR2 are LNHDA and SQIVND (reference sequence). There are 17 residues in the CDR3. The material sequenced was PBMCs or T cells enriched from blood (not recorded which). The chain couples TRBV19 to TRBJ2-4; 8 positions match TRBD1. This receptor was identified in a man between 18 and 35 years old with acute COVID-19. The CDR3 sequence is CASSVTRQGRGKNIQYF. CDR3 DNA: TGTGCCAGTAGTGTCACCCGACAGGGGAGAGGCAAAAACATTCAGTACTTC.